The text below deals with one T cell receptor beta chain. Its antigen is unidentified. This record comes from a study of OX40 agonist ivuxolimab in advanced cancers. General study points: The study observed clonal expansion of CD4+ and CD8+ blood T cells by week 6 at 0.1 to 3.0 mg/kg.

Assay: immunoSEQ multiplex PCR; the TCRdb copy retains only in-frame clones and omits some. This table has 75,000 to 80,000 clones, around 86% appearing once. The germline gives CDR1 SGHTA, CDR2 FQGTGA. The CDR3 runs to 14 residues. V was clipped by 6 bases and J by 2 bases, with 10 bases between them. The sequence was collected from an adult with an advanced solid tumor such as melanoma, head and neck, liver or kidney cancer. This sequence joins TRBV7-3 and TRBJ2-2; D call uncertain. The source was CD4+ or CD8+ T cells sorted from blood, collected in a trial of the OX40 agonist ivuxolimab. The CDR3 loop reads CASRPLPNTGELFF. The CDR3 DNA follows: TGTGCCAGCAGACCTTTACCTAACACCGGGGAGCTGTTTTTT. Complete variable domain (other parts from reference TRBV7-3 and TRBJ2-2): GAGVSQTPSNKVTEKGKYVELRCDPISGHTALYWYRQSLGQGPEFLIYFQGTGAADDSGLPNDRFFAVRPEGSVSTLKIQRTERGDSAVYLCASRPLPNTGELFFGEGSRLTVL.